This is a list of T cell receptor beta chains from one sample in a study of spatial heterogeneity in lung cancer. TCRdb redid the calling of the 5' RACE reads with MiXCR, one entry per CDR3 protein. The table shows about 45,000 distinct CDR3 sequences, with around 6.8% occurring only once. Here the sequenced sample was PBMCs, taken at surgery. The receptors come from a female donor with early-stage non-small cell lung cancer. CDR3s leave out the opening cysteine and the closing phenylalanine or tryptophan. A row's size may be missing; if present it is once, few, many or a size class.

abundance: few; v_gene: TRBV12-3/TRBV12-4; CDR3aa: ASSEQTGGDEQF
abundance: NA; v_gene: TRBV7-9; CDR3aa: ASSLRDSRLVRSTDTQY
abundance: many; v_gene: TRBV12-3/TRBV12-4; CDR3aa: ASRPSRAPNQPQH
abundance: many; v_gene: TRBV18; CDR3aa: ASSPPLPRADEQY
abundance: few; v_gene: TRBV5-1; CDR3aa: ASSIGQGASSPLH
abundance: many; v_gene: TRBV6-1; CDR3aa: ASSGEGDLYGYT
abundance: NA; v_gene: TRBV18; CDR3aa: ASSPPSGRMTGELF
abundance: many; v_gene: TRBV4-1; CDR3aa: ASSQVPPGAGGSPDTQY
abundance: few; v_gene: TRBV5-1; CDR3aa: ASSLPGFSPLH
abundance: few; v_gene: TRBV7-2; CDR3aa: ASSPPRGRRPDTQY
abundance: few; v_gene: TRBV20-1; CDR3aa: SASTADYEQY
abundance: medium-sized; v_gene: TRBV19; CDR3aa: ASSISPGFTDTQY
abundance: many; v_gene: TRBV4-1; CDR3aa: ASSLREGVREAF
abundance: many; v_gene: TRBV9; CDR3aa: ASSGPEGSSYNEQF
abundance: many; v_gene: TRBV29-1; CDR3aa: SVVDSRIQF
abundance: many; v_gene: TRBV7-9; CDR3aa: ASSRSALLSYEQY
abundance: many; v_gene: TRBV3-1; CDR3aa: ASGDTGLRGSGTEAF
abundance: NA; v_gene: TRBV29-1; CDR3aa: SYSGDRGLNTEAF
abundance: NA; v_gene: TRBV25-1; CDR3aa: ASSDIRAGINYGYT
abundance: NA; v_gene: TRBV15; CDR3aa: ATSREGNEQY
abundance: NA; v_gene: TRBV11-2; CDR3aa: ASRPPISWETQY
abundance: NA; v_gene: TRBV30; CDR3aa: AWGPLGGSSYNEQF
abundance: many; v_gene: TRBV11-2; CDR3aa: ASTRVLSYNEQF
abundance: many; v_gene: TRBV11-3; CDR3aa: ASSFPGRSNEQF
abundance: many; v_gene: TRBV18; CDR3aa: ASSPRTTDTQY
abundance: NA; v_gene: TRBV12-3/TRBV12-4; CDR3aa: ASSSSGQGSTDTQY
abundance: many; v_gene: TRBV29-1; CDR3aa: SVDGGGKDTQY
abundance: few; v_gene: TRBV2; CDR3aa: AGQATNYGYT
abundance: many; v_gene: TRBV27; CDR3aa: ASSLLELRNEQF
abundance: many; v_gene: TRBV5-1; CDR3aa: ASSFDGSYEAF
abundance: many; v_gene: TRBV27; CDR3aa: ASSSTGGEETQY
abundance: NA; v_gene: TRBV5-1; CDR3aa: ASSPQAGPARRSGNTIY
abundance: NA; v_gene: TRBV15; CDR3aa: ATSRDWSGSNYGYT
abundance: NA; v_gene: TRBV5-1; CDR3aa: ASSLQQRGGYNEQF
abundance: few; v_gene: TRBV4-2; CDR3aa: ASSQDSSPQETQY
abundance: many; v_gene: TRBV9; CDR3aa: ASSVVPGSYTGELF
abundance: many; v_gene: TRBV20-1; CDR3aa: SLESIGAGEDTQY
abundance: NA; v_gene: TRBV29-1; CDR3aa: SALRTSGGKSVLT
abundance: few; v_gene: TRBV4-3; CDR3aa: ASSQEGTPWDTQY
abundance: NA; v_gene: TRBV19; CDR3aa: ASSIYVGVAKNIQY
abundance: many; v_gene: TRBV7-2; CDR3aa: ASSLWSIIGNQPQH
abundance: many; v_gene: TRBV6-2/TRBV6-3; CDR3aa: ASSYSPPGGLYNEQF
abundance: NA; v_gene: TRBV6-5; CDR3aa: ASSPLSGEPQH
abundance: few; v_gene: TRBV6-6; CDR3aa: ASSLKGQGYEKLF
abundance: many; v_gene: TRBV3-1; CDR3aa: ASSPSPGLAGGPDTQY